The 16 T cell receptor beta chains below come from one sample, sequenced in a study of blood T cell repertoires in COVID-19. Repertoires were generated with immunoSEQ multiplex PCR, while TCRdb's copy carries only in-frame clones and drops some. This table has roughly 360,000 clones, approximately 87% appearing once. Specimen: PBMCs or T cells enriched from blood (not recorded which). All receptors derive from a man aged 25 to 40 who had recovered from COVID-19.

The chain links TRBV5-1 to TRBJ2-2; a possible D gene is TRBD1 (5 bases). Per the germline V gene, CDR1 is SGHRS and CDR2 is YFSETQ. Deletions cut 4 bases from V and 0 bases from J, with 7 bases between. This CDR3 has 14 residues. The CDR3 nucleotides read TGCGCCAGCAGCGTAGGGGCGAACACCGGGGAGCTGTTTTTT. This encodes CASSVGANTGELFF. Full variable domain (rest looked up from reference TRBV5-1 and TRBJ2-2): KAGVTQTPRYLIKTRGQQVTLSCSPISGHRSVSWYQQTPGQGLQFLFEYFSETQRNKGNFPGRFSGRQFSNSRSEMNVSTLELGDSALYLCASSVGANTGELFFGEGSRLTVL.

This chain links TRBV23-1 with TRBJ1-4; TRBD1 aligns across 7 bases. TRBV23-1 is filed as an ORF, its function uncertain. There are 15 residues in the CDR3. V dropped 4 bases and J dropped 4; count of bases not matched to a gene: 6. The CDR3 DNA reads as TGCGCCAGCAGTCCCTCCGGGACAGATAATGAAAAACTGTTTTTT. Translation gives CASSPSGTDNEKLFF.

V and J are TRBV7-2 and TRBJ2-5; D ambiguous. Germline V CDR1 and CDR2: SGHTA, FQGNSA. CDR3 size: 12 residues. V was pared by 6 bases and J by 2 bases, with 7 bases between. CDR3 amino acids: CASSSLQETQYF. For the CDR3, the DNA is TGTGCCAGCAGTTCCCTACAAGAGACCCAGTACTTC.

The chain's CDR3 is CASSQSFTTGVGYGYTF. DNA of the CDR3: TGTGCCAGCAGCCAATCTTTCACGACAGGGGTAGGCTATGGCTACACCTTC. V usage is TRBV3-1 (or the pseudogene TRBV3-2) and J usage is TRBJ1-2; the match to TRBD1 covers 8 bases. Losses at the gene ends were 2 bases for V and 4 bases for J; bases not matched to a gene: 12. CDR1 is LGHDT, CDR2 YNNKEL, per germline (reference sequence). This CDR3 has 17 residues.

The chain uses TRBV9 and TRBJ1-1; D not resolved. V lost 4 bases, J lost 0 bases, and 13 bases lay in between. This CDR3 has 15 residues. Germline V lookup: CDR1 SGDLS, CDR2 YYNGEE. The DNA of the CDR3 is TGTGCCAGCAGCCCCCCGGGAAACATGAACACTGAAGCTTTCTTT. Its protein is CASSPPGNMNTEAFF.

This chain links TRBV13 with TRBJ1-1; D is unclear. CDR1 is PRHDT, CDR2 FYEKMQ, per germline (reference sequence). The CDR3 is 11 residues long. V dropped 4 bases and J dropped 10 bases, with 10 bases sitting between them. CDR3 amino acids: CASSSRVGAFF. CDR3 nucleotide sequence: TGTGCCAGCAGCTCTAGAGTGGGAGCTTTCTTT.

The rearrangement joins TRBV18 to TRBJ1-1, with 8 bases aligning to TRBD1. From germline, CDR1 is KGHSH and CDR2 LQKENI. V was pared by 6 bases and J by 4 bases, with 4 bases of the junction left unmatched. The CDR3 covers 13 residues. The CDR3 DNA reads TGTGCCAGCTCGGTAGACAGGGGCACTGAAGCTTTCTTT. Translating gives CASSVDRGTEAFF.

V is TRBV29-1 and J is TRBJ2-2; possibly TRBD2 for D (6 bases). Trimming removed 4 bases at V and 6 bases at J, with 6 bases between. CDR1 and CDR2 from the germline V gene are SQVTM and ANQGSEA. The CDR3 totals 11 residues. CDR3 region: CSVGEAGELFF. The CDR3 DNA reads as TGCAGCGTTGGGGAGGCCGGGGAGCTGTTTTTT.

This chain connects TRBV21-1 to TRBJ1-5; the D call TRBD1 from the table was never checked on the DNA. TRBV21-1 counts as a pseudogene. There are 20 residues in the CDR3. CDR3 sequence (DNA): TGTGCCAGCAGCAGAACGGGACAGGGTTTTTGGGGGCTAAGCAATCAGCCCCAGCATTTT. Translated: CASSRTGQGFWGLSNQPQHF.

The CDR3 sequence is CASSPWSGEQYF. CDR3 coding DNA: TGTGCCAGCAGCCCCTGGAGTGGCGAGCAGTACTTC. The V call is TRBV5-4, the J call TRBJ2-7; D remains unclear. V dropped 4 bases and J dropped 6 bases, with 11 bases sitting between them. Germline V gene lookup returns CDR1 SGHNT and CDR2 YYREEE (reference sequence). The CDR3 sequence is 12 residues long.

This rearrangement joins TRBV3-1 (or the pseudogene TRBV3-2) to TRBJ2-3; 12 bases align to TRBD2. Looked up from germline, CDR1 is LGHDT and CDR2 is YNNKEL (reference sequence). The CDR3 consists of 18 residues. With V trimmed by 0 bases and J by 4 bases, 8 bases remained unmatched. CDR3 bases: TGTGCCAGCAGCCAAGACTTTCGACTAGCGGGGGTCCCAGATACGCAGTATTTT. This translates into CASSQDFRLAGVPDTQYF.

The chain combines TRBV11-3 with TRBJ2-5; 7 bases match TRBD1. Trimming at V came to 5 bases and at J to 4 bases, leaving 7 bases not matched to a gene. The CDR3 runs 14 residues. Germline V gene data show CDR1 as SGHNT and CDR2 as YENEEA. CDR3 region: CASSTSDRRETQYF. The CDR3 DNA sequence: TGTGCCAGCAGCACCTCGGACAGGCGAGAGACCCAGTACTTC. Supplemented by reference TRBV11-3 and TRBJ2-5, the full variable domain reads EAGVVQSPRYKIIEKKQPVAFWCNPISGHNTLYWYLQNLGQGPELLIRYENEEAVDDSQLPKDRFSAERLKGVDSTLKIQPAELGDSAVYLCASSTSDRRETQYFGPGTRLLVL.

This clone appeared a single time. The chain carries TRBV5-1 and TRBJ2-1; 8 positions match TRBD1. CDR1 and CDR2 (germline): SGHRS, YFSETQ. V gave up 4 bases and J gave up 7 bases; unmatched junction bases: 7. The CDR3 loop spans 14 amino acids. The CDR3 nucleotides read TGCGCCAGCAGCCTGGGACAGGAAGGAAATGAGCAGTTCTTC. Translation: CASSLGQEGNEQFF.

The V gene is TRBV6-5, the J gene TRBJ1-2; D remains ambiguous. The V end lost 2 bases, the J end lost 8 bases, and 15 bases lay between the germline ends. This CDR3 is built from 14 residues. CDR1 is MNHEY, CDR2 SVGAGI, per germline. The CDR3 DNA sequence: TGTGCCAGCAGTTACAGACCCCCAAGGAGGGGCTACACCTTC. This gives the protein CASSYRPPRRGYTF.

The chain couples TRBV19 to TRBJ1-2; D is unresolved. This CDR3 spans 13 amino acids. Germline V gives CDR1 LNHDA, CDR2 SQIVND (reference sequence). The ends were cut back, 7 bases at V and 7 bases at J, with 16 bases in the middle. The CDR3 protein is CASTPPGHFGYTF. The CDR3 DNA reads TGTGCCAGTACCCCCCCTGGGCATTTTGGCTACACCTTC.

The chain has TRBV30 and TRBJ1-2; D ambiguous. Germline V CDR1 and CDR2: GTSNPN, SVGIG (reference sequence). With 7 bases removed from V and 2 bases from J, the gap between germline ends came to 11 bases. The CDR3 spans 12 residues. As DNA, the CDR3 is TGTGCCTCCCATGGAGTAAACTATGGCTACACCTTC. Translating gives CASHGVNYGYTF. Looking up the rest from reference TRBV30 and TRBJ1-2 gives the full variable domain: SQTIHQWPATLVQPVGSPLSLECTVEGTSNPNLYWYRQAAGRGLQLLFYSVGIGQISSEVPQNLSASRPQDRQFILSSKKLLLSDSGFYLCASHGVNYGYTFGSGTRLTVV.